This T cell receptor beta chain came from a study of tumor and adjacent non-tumor tissue in lung cancer. A modified ARM-PCR protocol with three rounds of nested PCR amplified TCRbeta. One entry per CDR3 protein, called by TCRdb with MiXCR from the multiplex PCR reads. The data hold about 200,000 distinct CDR3 sequences, with roughly 70% observed a single time. V lost 4 bases and J lost 6, with 14 bases in between. Germline V gene data show CDR1 as MDHEN and CDR2 as SYDVKM. The CDR3 length is 14 residues. The template was RNA from unsorted bulk tissue. The sequenced sample was lung tumor tissue. This chain links TRBV28 with TRBJ2-3, with D tentatively TRBD1 or TRBD2 (7 bases each). The TCR sequence derives from a man aged 60 to 75 with non-small cell lung cancer. The CDR3 region is CASSSGGAKDTQYF. In nucleotides, the CDR3 is TGTGCCAGCAGTTCAGGGGGGGCCAAGGATACGCAGTATTTT.